These T cell receptor beta chains were read from a single sample in a study of blood T cells in healthy people across ages. TCRdb re-derived calls from the 5' RACE reads in MiXCR, one entry per CDR3 protein. The sample holds 2 million or so distinct CDR3 sequences, 49% seen once. What was sequenced was blood. The source is a woman aged 40 to 50 in good health. The CDR3 runs from the conserved cysteine through the conserved F or W. A D gene is named only where the DNA matches it firmly. Rows give clone size only sometimes, using once, few, many, or a class for an expanded clone.

d_gene	abundance	j_gene	v_gene	CDR3nt	CDR3aa
.	.	TRBJ2-5	TRBV20-1	TGCAGTGCTAGAGCCCGGCACAAAGAGACCCAGTACTTC	CSARARHKETQYF
.	few	TRBJ2-7	TRBV5-5	TGTGCCAGCAGCACCAACACAGGGCCCGAGCAGTACTTC	CASSTNTGPEQYF
TRBD2	.	TRBJ2-3	TRBV7-8	TGTGCCAGCAGCTTAGCCGGACTAGAAGCAGATACGCAGTATTTT	CASSLAGLEADTQYF
TRBD2	.	TRBJ2-7	TRBV7-2	TGTGCCAGCAGCTTAGCGCTCGAGCTAGCGGGGGGCCTCCACGAGCAGTACTTC	CASSLALELAGGLHEQYF
TRBD1	.	TRBJ1-4	TRBV7-9	TGTGCCAGCAGCCCGACAGGGAGGGGAACTAATGAAAAACTGTTTTTT	CASSPTGRGTNEKLFF
.	.	TRBJ2-5	TRBV5-1	TGCGCCAGCAGACGGGACGTAAGACAAGAGACCCAGTACTTC	CASRRDVRQETQYF
.	.	TRBJ2-5	TRBV5-4	TGTGCCAGCCAGATAAGAGGCGTAGAGACCCAGTACTTC	CASQIRGVETQYF
.	.	TRBJ2-5	TRBV7-3	TGTGCCAGCAGCTTAGGGCCGACGGGGAGGGAGACCCAGTACTTC	CASSLGPTGRETQYF
.	.	TRBJ1-2	TRBV4-1	TGCGCCAGCAGCCAAGAAAGGGTTCCCACTGGGGGCTACACCTTC	CASSQERVPTGGYTF
.	few	TRBJ2-7	TRBV6-1	TGTGCCAGCAGTGCCCGTTTAAACTACGAGCAGTACTTC	CASSARLNYEQYF
.	.	TRBJ1-5	TRBV20-1	TGCAGTGCTAGCCCGGGATATAGCAATCAGCCCCAGCATTTT	CSASPGYSNQPQHF
.	.	TRBJ2-7	TRBV28	TGTGCCAGCAGTTTATCCGTGCGGGGAAATAAGCAGTACTTC	CASSLSVRGNKQYF
TRBD2	few	TRBJ2-1	TRBV9	TGTGCCAGCGGGGGACTCATTAGCGGGGGACACAATGAGCAGTTCTTC	CASGGLISGGHNEQFF
TRBD1	.	TRBJ2-7	TRBV27	TGTGCCAGCAGTTTCGCAGCGCAGGGGGCTCCCTACGAGCAGTACTTC	CASSFAAQGAPYEQYF
.	.	TRBJ2-7	TRBV4-3	TGCGCCAGCAGCCAAGATAATTCGGGGGTGGGCGAGCAGTACTTC	CASSQDNSGVGEQYF
.	.	TRBJ1-2	TRBV12-3/TRBV12-4	TGTGCCAGCAGTTCAGGGGAATATAACTTTGGCTACACCTTC	CASSSGEYNFGYTF
TRBD2	.	TRBJ2-3	TRBV27	TGTGCCAGCCAAAAACTAGCGGGGAACACAGATACGCAGTATTTT	CASQKLAGNTDTQYF
.	.	TRBJ2-5	TRBV4-1	TGCGCCAGCAGCCCGAGGTTTACCCAAGCCACCCAGTACTTC	CASSPRFTQATQYF
.	.	TRBJ2-3	TRBV14	TGTGCCAGCAGCAAGGGATTAAACTTGGATACGCAGTATTTT	CASSKGLNLDTQYF
.	.	TRBJ2-1	TRBV29-1	TGCAGCGTTGAGGGGGTTGGGGGGCGGTACAATGAGCAGTTCTTC	CSVEGVGGRYNEQFF
.	once	TRBJ1-4	TRBV7-9	TGTGCCAGCAGCATCCAGACAGTGAATGAAAAACTGTTTTTT	CASSIQTVNEKLFF
.	few	TRBJ1-6	TRBV7-2	TGTGCCAGCAGCTCGAGCCGGGGCCGTGATTCACCCCTCCACTTT	CASSSSRGRDSPLHF
.	.	TRBJ2-7	TRBV2	TGTGCCAGCAGTAGAGAGGGGTTCAACGAGCAGTACTTC	CASSREGFNEQYF
.	few	TRBJ2-1	TRBV29-1	TGCAGCGTTGTGGGCCGCAGCTCCTACAATGAGCAGTTCTTC	CSVVGRSSYNEQFF
.	.	TRBJ2-3	TRBV7-6	TGTGCCAGCAGCTTAGGTGCAGGGGCTAGCACAGATACGCAGTATTTT	CASSLGAGASTDTQYF
TRBD2	.	TRBJ2-1	TRBV6-6	TGTGCCAGCAGTTACCCGCGAGGCGCTAGCGGGGAGAATGAGCAGTTCTTC	CASSYPRGASGENEQFF
.	.	TRBJ2-5	TRBV25-1	TGTGCCAGCAAAAAACACCGCGACCGGGAGACCCAGTACTTC	CASKKHRDRETQYF
.	few	TRBJ2-3	TRBV28	TGTGCCAGCAGTCGAGGGGGTCCTAGCACAGATGCGCAGTATTTT	CASSRGGPSTDAQYF
TRBD2	.	TRBJ2-3	TRBV7-2	TGTGCCAGCTTACTCAGATGGGCGGGGGTAACAACAGATACGCAGTATTTT	CASLLRWAGVTTDTQYF
.	few	TRBJ2-3	TRBV12-3/TRBV12-4	TGTGCCAGCAGTTTTGCACTAGTTACAGATACGCAGTATTTT	CASSFALVTDTQYF
.	.	TRBJ2-7	TRBV10-2	TGCGCCAGCAGTGAGTCGATCGAGCAGTACTTC	CASSESIEQYF
.	.	TRBJ2-5	TRBV7-9	TGTGCCAGCAGCTTAGTCCAGGGATCGACAGAGACCCAGTACTTC	CASSLVQGSTETQYF
.	.	TRBJ2-3	TRBV25-1	TGTGCCAGCAGGGCGCGGGACTCAGATACGCAGTATTTT	CASRARDSDTQYF
.	few	TRBJ1-5	TRBV6-1	TGTGCCAGCAGTGAAAGGGCGGGTAGCAATCAGCCCCAGCATTTT	CASSERAGSNQPQHF
.	.	TRBJ1-2	TRBV28	TGTGCCAGCAGTTTTGTGGGCCGGGCCGGCTATGGCTACACCTTC	CASSFVGRAGYGYTF
.	.	TRBJ1-2	TRBV6-1	TGTGCCAGCAGTCTAGAGAGCCAAGCTAACTATGGCTACACCTTC	CASSLESQANYGYTF
.	.	TRBJ1-2	TRBV4-3	TGCGCCAGCAGTCCCTCCGGGTCCGGGAGCTATGGCTACACCTTC	CASSPSGSGSYGYTF
.	.	TRBJ2-7	TRBV20-1	TGCAGTGCTGGGGAAGGGGTAATGGCTTCATCCTACGAGCAGTACTTC	CSAGEGVMASSYEQYF
.	.	TRBJ1-4	TRBV7-6	TGTGCCAGCAGCTTAGCGCCTCAGTCGGAGGCTTCAACTAATGAAAAACTGTTTTTT	CASSLAPQSEASTNEKLFF
.	few	TRBJ2-1	TRBV6-2/TRBV6-3	TGTGCCAGCAGTCGAACTGATCCCTCCTACAATGAGCAGTTCTTC	CASSRTDPSYNEQFF
.	.	TRBJ2-1	TRBV20-1	TGCAGTGCTAGAGATGGTGGTGAGCAGTTCTTC	CSARDGGEQFF
.	.	TRBJ2-1	TRBV5-6	TGTTCCAGCAGCTTTTTAAGGGGCGAGCAGTTCTTC	CSSSFLRGEQFF
TRBD1	.	TRBJ2-7	TRBV4-3	TGCGCCAGCAGCCAAGAGCGGTGGAGGAAGGAGAGACAGGGCTGCGAGCAGTACTTC	CASSQERWRKERQGCEQYF
TRBD2	.	TRBJ2-1	TRBV24-1	TGTGCCACCAGTGGGGCAAGGGCGGGGGGGCAGTCCTACAATGAGCAGTTCTTC	CATSGARAGGQSYNEQFF